The next 14 T cell receptor beta chains were all read from a single sample in a study of blood T cell repertoires in COVID-19. This table comes from immunoSEQ multiplex PCR, and its TCRdb copy is limited to in-frame clones, with some not included. The sample lists roughly 200,000 clones; approximately 90% were seen once. The sequencing sample was made of peripheral blood. The source is a man older than 75 with acute or convalescent COVID-19.

The V gene is TRBV4-1, the J gene TRBJ2-1; TRBD2 might be the D (6 bases). The germline gives CDR1 MGHRA, CDR2 YSYEKL. The ends were cut back, 3 bases at V and 6 bases at J, with 9 bases in the middle. This CDR3 is 13 amino acids long. The CDR3 DNA reads as TGCGCCAGCAGCCAGACTAGAGTCAATGAGCAGTTCTTC. It translates to CASSQTRVNEQFF.

J is TRBJ1-1 and V is TRBV10-3, with 7 bases aligning to TRBD1. The CDR3 loop spans 15 amino acids. Trimming cost V 4 bases and J 1 base; bases outside gene matches: 6. Germline values: CDR1 ENHRY, CDR2 SYGVKD. The CDR3 spells CAISAWTGSNTEAFF. The CDR3 DNA is TGTGCCATCAGTGCCTGGACAGGATCGAACACTGAAGCTTTCTTT.

This chain joins TRBV18 and TRBJ2-7; 11 positions match TRBD1. The germline V gene encodes CDR1 KGHSH and CDR2 LQKENI. The CDR3 is 16 amino acids. The V segment lost 1 base and the J segment 6 bases; nucleotides outside the gene matches: 8. CDR3 region: CASSPLSGTGGGEQYF. The CDR3 coding sequence is TGTGCCAGCTCACCACTCTCCGGGACAGGGGGGGGCGAGCAGTACTTC.

The chain links TRBV28 to TRBJ1-5; tentatively, D is TRBD1 (6 bases). The CDR3 sequence is 14 residues long. V was trimmed by 6 bases and J by 6 bases, leaving 15 bases between them. The germline V gene encodes CDR1 MDHEN and CDR2 SYDVKM. The chain's CDR3 is CASRLPTGAQPQHF. The DNA of the CDR3 is TGTGCCAGCAGACTCCCGACAGGCGCTCAGCCCCAGCATTTT.

This rearrangement joins TRBV18 to TRBJ1-1; 9 nucleotides align to TRBD1. The junction had 5 bases not matched to a gene; V was cut back by 5 bases and J by 10 bases. Looked up from germline, CDR1 is KGHSH and CDR2 is LQKENI. CDR3 length equals 12 residues. The CDR3 DNA follows: TGTGCCAGCTCAACGGGGGACAGGGCAGCTTTCTTT. Its translation: CASSTGDRAAFF.

The genes are TRBV28 and TRBJ2-3; D unresolved. Germline CDR1 reads MDHEN; CDR2 reads SYDVKM. The V end lost 6 bases, the J end lost 5 bases, and 15 bases lay between the germline ends. This CDR3 is 14 amino acids long. The CDR3, as DNA: TGTGCCAGCAGCCGCGCCGGGTTGGGAGATACGCAGTATTTT. Encoded protein: CASSRAGLGDTQYF.

The chain combines TRBV2 with TRBJ1-5; D might be TRBD1 (5 bases). The CDR3 consists of 12 residues. The germline V gene has CDR1 SNHLY and CDR2 FYNNEI. Trimming pared 6 bases from V and 4 bases from J, leaving 7 bases between. This CDR3 reads CASRDTNQPQHF. In DNA form, the CDR3 reads TGTGCCAGCAGGGACACTAATCAGCCCCAGCATTTT.

This chain joins TRBV28 and TRBJ2-3, with D perhaps matching TRBD1 (5 bases). CDR1 MDHEN and CDR2 SYDVKM come from the germline V gene. Trimming stripped 1 base from V and 1 base from J, with 21 bases between. This CDR3 spans 19 amino acids. The CDR3 nucleotides read TGTGCCAGCAGTTTATCCCCCAACGTACAGAGCAGGGGCACAGATACGCAGTATTTT. Amino acid sequence: CASSLSPNVQSRGTDTQYF.

This clone has more than one count but fewer than ten. The CDR3 bases are TGCGCCAGCAGCAAAAGCGGAGTGCTGGAGACCCAGTACTTC. Its translation: CASSKSGVLETQYF. The chain carries TRBV5-1 and TRBJ2-5; a possible D gene is TRBD2 (5 bases). Germline CDR1 and CDR2: SGHRS and YFSETQ. Trimming pared 4 bases from V and 5 bases from J, leaving 15 bases between. This CDR3 region has 14 residues.

The rearrangement links TRBV4-2 to TRBJ1-1; the D gene is possibly TRBD1 (5 bases). CDR3 length: 14 amino acids. Germline loops: CDR1 LGHNA, CDR2 YNFKEQ. The V and J ends lost 0 bases and 0 bases respectively, with 5 bases between them. The CDR3 region is CASSQEQVNTEAFF. CDR3 coding DNA: TGTGCCAGCAGCCAAGAACAGGTGAACACTGAAGCTTTCTTT.

The J gene is TRBJ1-3, the V gene TRBV19; D is unclear. The CDR3 spans 13 residues. Germline V gene data show CDR1 as LNHDA and CDR2 as SQIVND (reference sequence). Trimming took 7 bases from V and 0 from J, leaving 7 bases between them. Written as DNA, the CDR3 is TGTGCCAGTACCCGGAGCTCTGGAAACACCATATATTTT. The encoded protein is CASTRSSGNTIYF.

V is TRBV29-1 and J is TRBJ1-3; D gene unclear. Trimming stripped 0 bases from V and 2 bases from J, with 8 bases between. CDR3 length: 14 amino acids. CDR1 is SQVTM, CDR2 ANQGSEA, per germline. CDR3 DNA: TGCAGCGTTGAAGATACGGGAGCTGGAAACACCATATATTTT. Translating it yields CSVEDTGAGNTIYF.

The CDR3 loop reads CASSSGLAGISTDTQYF. CDR3 coding DNA: TGCGCCAGCAGCTCGGGACTAGCGGGAATCAGCACAGATACGCAGTATTTT. This chain connects TRBV5-1 to TRBJ2-3, with 13 bases identical to TRBD2. The CDR3 contains 17 residues. Losses at the gene ends were 3 bases for V and 0 bases for J; bases not matched to a gene: 4. CDR1 is SGHRS and CDR2 is YFSETQ in the germline V gene.

The rearrangement uses TRBV6-6 and TRBJ1-2, with 8 nucleotides matching TRBD1. Trimming at V came to 2 bases and at J to 5 bases, leaving 7 bases not matched to a gene. This CDR3 comprises 15 residues. The V gene's germline CDR1 is MNHNY and CDR2 SVGAGI (reference sequence). The CDR3 nucleotides read TGTGCCAGCAGTTACCCCGGACAGGGTTATTATGGCTACACCTTC. Translating it yields CASSYPGQGYYGYTF.